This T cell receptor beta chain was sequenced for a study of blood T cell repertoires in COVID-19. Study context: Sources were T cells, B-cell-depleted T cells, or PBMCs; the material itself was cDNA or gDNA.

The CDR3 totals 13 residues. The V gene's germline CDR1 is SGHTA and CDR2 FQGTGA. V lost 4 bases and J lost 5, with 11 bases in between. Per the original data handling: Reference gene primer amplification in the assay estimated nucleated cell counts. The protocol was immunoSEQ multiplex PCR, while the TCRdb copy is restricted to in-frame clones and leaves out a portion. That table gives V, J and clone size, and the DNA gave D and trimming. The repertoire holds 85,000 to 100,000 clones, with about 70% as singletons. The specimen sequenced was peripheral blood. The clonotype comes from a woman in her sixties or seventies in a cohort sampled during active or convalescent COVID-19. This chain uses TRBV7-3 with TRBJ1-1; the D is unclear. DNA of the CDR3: TGTGCCAGCAGCTCAACGGGGAGGACTGAAGCTTTCTTT. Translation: CASSSTGRTEAFF. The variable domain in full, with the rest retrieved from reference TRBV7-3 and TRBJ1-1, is GAGVSQTPSNKVTEKGKYVELRCDPISGHTALYWYRQSLGQGPEFLIYFQGTGAADDSGLPNDRFFAVRPEGSVSTLKIQRTERGDSAVYLCASSSTGRTEAFFGQGTRLTVV.